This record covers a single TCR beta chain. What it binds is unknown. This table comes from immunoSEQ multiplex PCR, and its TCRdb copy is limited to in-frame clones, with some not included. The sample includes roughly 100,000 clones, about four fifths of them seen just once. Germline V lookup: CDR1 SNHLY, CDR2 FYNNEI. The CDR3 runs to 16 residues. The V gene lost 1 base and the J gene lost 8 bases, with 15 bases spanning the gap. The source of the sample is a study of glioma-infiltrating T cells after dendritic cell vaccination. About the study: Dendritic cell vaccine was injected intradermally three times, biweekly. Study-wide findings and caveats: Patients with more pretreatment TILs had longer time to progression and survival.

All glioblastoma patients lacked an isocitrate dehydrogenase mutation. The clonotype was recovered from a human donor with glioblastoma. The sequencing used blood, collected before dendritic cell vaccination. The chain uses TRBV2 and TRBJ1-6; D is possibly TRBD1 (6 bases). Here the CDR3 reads CASSEDRVSPDSPLHF. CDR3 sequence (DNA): TGTGCCAGCAGTGAAGACAGGGTCTCTCCAGATTCACCCCTCCACTTT.